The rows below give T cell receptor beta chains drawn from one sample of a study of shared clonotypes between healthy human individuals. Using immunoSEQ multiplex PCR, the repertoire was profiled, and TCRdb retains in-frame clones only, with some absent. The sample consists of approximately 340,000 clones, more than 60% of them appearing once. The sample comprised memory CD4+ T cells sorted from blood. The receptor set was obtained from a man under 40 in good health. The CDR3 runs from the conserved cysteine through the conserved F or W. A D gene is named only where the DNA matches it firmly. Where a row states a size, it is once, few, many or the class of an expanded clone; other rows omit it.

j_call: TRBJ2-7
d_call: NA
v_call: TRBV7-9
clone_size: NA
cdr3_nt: TGTGCCAGCAGCTTAGTATCTGGACACAGGAAGGTGCAGTACTTC
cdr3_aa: CASSLVSGHRKVQYF

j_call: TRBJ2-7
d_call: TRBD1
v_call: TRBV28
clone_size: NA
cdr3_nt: TGTGCCAGCAGTCAACAGGGGGTTCTGTACTTC
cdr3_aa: CASSQQGVLYF

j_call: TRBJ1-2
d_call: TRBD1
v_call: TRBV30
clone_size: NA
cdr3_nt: TGTGCCCGAACCGGGACAGGGGAGGATGGCTACACCTTC
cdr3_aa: CARTGTGEDGYTF

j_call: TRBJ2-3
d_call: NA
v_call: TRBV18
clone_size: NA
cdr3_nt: TGTGCCAGCTCAGGGCCAGATACGCAGTATTTT
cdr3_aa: CASSGPDTQYF

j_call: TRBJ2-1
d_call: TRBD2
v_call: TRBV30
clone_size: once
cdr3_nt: TGTGCCTGGAGTATGTGGGGGGGAGCGGGGACCTACAATGAGCAGTTCTTC
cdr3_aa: CAWSMWGGAGTYNEQFF

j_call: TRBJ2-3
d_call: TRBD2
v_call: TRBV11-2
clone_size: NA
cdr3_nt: TGTGCCAGCAGCTTGTTTAGCGGGGGTAGCACAGATACGCAGTATTTT
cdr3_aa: CASSLFSGGSTDTQYF

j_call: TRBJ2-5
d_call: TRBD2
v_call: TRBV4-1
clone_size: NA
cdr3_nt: TGCGCCAGCAGCCCTGAGGGACTACCCACGGAGACCCAGTACTTC
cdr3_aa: CASSPEGLPTETQYF

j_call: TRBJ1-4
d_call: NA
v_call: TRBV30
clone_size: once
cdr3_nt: TGTGCCTGGAGTGGCGAGACAGGCTCTGTAGCTAATGAAAAACTGTTTTTT
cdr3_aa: CAWSGETGSVANEKLFF

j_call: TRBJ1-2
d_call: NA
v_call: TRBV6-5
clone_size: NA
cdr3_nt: TGTGCCACCAGGGCTACTAACTATGGCTACACCTTC
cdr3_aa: CATRATNYGYTF

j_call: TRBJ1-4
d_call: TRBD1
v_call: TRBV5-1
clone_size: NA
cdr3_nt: TGCGCCAGCAGCTTGGAGGGACAGGGACACTCAGGTGGAAAACTGTTTTTT
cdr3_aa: CASSLEGQGHSGGKLFF

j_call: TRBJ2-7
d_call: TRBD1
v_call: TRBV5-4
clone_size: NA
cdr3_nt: TGTGCCAGCAGCTTATACACCAGAGGGACAGCCGACGAGCAGTACTTC
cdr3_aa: CASSLYTRGTADEQYF

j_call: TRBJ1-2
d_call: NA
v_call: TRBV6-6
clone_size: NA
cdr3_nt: TGTGCCAGCAGTCCGATCGTCTATGGCTACACCTTC
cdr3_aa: CASSPIVYGYTF

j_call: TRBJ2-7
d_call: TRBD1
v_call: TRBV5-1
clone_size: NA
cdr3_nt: TGCGCCAGCAGCTACACCGGGACAGCAGATAACGAGCAGTACTTC
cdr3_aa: CASSYTGTADNEQYF

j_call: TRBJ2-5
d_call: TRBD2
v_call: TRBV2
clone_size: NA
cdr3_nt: TGTGCCAGCAGTGGCCCTTATGGAGCGGGAGAACTCACCCAGTACTTC
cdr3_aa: CASSGPYGAGELTQYF

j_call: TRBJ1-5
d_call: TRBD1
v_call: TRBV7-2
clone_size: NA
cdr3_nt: TGTGCCAGCAGCATCGGGACAGGGGTAGGGAATCAGCCCCAGCATTTT
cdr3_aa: CASSIGTGVGNQPQHF

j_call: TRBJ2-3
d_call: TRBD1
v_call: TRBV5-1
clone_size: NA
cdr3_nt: TGCGCCAGCAGCACCGGGACAGGAGGGGTTACGCAGTATTTT
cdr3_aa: CASSTGTGGVTQYF